This paragraph covers one T cell receptor (beta chain) sequence. The data belong to a study of Graves' ophthalmopathy and Graves' hyperthyroidism. The authors amplified TCR beta CDR3 regions, and they did so from RNA transcripts for repertoire sequencing. HTBI-primed RT-PCR formed the first round, and a multiplex PCR formed the second. TCRdb independently ran MiXCR on the multiplex PCR reads; one entry per CDR3 protein. The table has roughly 230,000 distinct CDR3 sequences, 20% to 25% seen once; the top ten hold roughly 39%. The CDR3 sequence is 14 residues long. V was pared by 4 bases and J by 1 base, with 4 bases of the junction left unmatched. The germline V gene encodes CDR1 KGHSH and CDR2 LQKENI.

This sequence was found in a woman aged 45-65 years with Graves' ophthalmopathy. The genes are TRBV18 and TRBJ2-7; 7 positions agree with TRBD2. Source material: peripheral blood. CDR3 coding DNA: TGTGCCAGCTCACTTCAAGCGGGATCCTACGAGCAGTACTTC. It is translated as CASSLQAGSYEQYF.